This record concerns one T cell receptor beta chain sequence. Participant ages covered roughly 18 to 89 years across about 22 US areas. This CDR3 has 12 amino acids. Germline trimming cut 5 bases from V and 10 bases from J; bases unmatched to any gene: 2. This specimen comes from a study of blood T cell repertoires in COVID-19. The repertoire was sequenced with immunoSEQ multiplex PCR; TCRdb's copy has only in-frame clones and lacks some. In the table there are 130,000 or so clones, 80% to 90% of which are singletons. The chain combines TRBV12-3 or TRBV12-4 with TRBJ2-1; 10 positions agree with TRBD2. What was sequenced was PBMCs or T cells enriched from blood (not recorded which). This clonotype originated in a man in his forties with acute COVID-19. The CDR3 bases are TGTGCCAGCAGTGGGGGACTAGCGGAGCAGTTCTTC. This gives the protein CASSGGLAEQFF.